Sequencing of this TCR beta chain was carried out in a study of blood T cell repertoires in COVID-19. J lost 4 bases, V lost 9 bases, and 13 bases had no gene match. Germline CDR1 reads LGHNT; CDR2 reads FRNRAP. CDR3 size: 15 residues. This clone was found once. TCRdb's copy holds only in-frame clones and misses some; the assay was immunoSEQ multiplex PCR. The profile covers 90,000 to 120,000 clones, with 75% to 90% appearing a single time and about 32% taken by the ten largest. Sequencing was performed on peripheral blood. The origin of this receptor is a woman older than 75 with acute or convalescent COVID-19. The V and J genes are TRBV12-5 and TRBJ2-3, with 7 positions matching TRBD2. As DNA, the CDR3 is TGTGCTAGCCAGCCATCCGGGGGGAGGGCAGATACGCAGTATTTT. It yields the protein CASQPSGGRADTQYF.